This entry concerns a single T cell receptor beta chain. The data belong to a study of cytotoxic CD8 clonotypes in ibrutinib-treated CLL. CDR3 length equals 14 residues. Per the germline V gene, CDR1 is LNHDA and CDR2 is SQIVND (reference sequence). The ends lost 9 bases at V and 5 bases at J; junction bases unmatched: 6. The protocol was immunoSEQ multiplex PCR, while the TCRdb copy is restricted to in-frame clones and leaves out a portion. Here the sample spans around 160,000 clones, roughly 80% being singletons. Sequencing was performed on PBMCs, taken after 12 months of ibrutinib treatment. The rearrangement links TRBV19 to TRBJ2-2; 10 bases are a match to TRBD1. This receptor was identified in a human donor with chronic lymphocytic leukemia. In DNA, the CDR3 is TGTGCCAGCCGGAGGGACAGGGGTACCGGGGAGCTGTTTTTT. Protein product: CASRRDRGTGELFF.